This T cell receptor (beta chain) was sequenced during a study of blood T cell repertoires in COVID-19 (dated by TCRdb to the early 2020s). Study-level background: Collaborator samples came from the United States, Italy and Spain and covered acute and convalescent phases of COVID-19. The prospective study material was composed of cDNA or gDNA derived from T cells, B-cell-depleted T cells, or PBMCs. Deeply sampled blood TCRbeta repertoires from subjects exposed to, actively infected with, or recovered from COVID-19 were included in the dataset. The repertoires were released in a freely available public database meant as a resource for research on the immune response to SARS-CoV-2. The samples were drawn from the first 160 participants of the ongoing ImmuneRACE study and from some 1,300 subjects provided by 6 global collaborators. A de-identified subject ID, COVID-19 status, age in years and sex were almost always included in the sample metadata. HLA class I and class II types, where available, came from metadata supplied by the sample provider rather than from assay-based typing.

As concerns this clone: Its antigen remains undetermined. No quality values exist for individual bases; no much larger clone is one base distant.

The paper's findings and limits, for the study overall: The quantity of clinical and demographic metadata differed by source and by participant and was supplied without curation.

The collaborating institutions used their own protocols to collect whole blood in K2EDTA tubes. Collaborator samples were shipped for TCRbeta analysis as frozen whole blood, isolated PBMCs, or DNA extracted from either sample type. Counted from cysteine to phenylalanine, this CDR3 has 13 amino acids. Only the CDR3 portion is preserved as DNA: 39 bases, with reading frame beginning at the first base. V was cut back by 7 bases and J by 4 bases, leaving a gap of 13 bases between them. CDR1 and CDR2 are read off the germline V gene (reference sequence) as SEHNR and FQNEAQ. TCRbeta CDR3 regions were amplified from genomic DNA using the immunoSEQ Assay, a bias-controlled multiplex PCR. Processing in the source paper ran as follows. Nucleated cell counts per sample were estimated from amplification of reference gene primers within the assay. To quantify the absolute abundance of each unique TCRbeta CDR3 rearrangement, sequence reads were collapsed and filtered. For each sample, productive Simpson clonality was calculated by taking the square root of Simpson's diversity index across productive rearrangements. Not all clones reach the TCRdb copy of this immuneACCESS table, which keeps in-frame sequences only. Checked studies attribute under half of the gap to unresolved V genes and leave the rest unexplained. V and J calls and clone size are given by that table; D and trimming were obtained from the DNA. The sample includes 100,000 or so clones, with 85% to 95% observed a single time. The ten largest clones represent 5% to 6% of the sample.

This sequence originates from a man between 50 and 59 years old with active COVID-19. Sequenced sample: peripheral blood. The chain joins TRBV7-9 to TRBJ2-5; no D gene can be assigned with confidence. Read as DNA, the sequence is TGTGCCAGCACCGATAGCCCACGAGAGACCCAGTACTTC. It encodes CASTDSPRETQYF.